Listed below are T cell receptor beta chains from one sample, sequenced in a study of cytomegalovirus exposure and HLA in healthy donors. Generated by immunoSEQ multiplex PCR, the TCRdb table keeps only in-frame clones and is missing some. This sample has roughly 200,000 clones; approximately 86% occur once, and the top ten carry roughly 6.6%. Specimen: PBMCs. These receptors originate from a man aged 30-40 years in good health and CMV-seropositive. CDR3s include the opening cysteine and the closing phenylalanine or tryptophan. Fields, in order: V gene, clone size, D gene, J gene, CDR3 DNA, CDR3 protein. The D gene is left open where the match is weak. Clone size, where shown, is once, few, many, or a class for clones that have expanded.

TRBV19	.	TRBD1	TRBJ1-2	TGTGCCAGTAGCTACGACAGGGACAGCGGCTACACCTTC	CASSYDRDSGYTF
TRBV4-3	.	.	TRBJ2-1	TGCGCCAGCAGCCGACAGACAAGAAACAATGAGCAGTTCTTC	CASSRQTRNNEQFF
TRBV2	.	.	TRBJ2-2	TGTGCCAGCAGCAAAGGAGGCAGGGTGGCCACCGGGGAGCTGTTTTTT	CASSKGGRVATGELFF
TRBV27	.	.	TRBJ1-1	TGTGCCAGCAGCATATCCGGACATTCCATCACTGAAGCTTTCTTT	CASSISGHSITEAFF
TRBV29-1	.	.	TRBJ2-7	TGCAGCGTTGATTCCCTCGGGGACTACGAGCAGTACTTC	CSVDSLGDYEQYF
TRBV5-1	.	.	TRBJ2-3	TGCGCCAGCAGCTTGGTGAGGCAATCCACAGATACGCAGTATTTT	CASSLVRQSTDTQYF
TRBV27	.	.	TRBJ2-7	TGTGCCAGCAGTTTCAACCGGGGGCAATACGAGCAGTACTTC	CASSFNRGQYEQYF
TRBV6-6	once	.	TRBJ2-1	TGTGCCAGCAGTCTAGGAGGCCGAGCCAATGAGCAGTTCTTC	CASSLGGRANEQFF
TRBV30	.	.	TRBJ1-4	TGTGCCGTGAAACAGGGAGGGGAAAAACTGTTTTTT	CAVKQGGEKLFF
TRBV19	.	.	TRBJ1-2	TGTGCCAGCAGGGGTCATTGGCAGGATGGCTACACCTTC	CASRGHWQDGYTF
TRBV7-2	.	.	TRBJ1-1	TGTGCCAGCAGCCGTAGACAGGTCACTGAAGCTTTCTTT	CASSRRQVTEAFF
TRBV20-1	few	.	TRBJ2-1	TGCAGTGCAAGGAACAATGAGCAGTTCTTC	CSARNNEQFF
TRBV5-1	once	.	TRBJ1-2	TGCGCCAGCAGCTTGGCGTCAGCCTATGGCTACACCTTC	CASSLASAYGYTF
TRBV27	.	.	TRBJ2-5	TGTGCCAGCAGTTTACTCGCGGGATACCAAGAGACCCAGTACTTC	CASSLLAGYQETQYF
TRBV25-1	.	.	TRBJ2-1	TGTGCCAGCAGTGAATCTCGGTCCGGGGGATCAAGTGAGCAGTTCTTC	CASSESRSGGSSEQFF
TRBV7-9	.	.	TRBJ2-7	TGTGCCAGCAGCTTATCAGTGGTAGAGCAGTACTTC	CASSLSVVEQYF